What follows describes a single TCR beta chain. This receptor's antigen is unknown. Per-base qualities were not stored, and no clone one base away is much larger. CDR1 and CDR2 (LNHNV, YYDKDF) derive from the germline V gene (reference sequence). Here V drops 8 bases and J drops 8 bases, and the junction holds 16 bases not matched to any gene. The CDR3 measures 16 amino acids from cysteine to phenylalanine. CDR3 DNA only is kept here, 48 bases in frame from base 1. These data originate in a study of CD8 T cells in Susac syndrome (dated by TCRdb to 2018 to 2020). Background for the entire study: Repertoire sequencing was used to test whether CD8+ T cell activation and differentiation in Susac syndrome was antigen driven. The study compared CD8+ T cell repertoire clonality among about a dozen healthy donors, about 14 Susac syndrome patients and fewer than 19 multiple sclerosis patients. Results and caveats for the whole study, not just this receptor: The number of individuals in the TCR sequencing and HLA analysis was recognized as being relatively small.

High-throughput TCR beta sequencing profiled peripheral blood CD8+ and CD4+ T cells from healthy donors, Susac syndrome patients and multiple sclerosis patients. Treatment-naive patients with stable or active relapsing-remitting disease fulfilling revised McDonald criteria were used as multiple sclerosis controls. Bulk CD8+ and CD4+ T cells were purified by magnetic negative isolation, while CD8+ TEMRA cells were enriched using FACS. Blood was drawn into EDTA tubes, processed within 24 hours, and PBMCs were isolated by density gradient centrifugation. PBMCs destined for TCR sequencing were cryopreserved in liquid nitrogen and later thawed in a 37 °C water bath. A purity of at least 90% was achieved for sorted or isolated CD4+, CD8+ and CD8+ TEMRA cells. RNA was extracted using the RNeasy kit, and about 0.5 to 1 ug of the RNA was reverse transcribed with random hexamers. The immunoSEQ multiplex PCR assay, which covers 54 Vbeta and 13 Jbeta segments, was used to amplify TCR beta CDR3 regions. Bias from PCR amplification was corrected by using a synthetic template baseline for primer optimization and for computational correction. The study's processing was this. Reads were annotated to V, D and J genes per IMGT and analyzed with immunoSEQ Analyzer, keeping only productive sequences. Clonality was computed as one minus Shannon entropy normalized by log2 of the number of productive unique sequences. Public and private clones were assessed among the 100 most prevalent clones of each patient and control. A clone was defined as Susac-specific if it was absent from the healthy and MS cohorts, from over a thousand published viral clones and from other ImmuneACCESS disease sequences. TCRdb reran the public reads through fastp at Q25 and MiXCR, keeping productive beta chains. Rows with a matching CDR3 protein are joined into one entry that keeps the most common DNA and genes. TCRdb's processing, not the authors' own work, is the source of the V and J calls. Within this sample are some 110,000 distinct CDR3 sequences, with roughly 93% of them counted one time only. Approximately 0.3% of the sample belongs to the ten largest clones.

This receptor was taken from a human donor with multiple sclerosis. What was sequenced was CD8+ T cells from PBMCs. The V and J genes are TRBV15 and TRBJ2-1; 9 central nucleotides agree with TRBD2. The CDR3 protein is CATGRGGGGLSDEQFF. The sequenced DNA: TGTGCCACCGGACGGGGCGGGGGGGGCCTGAGCGATGAGCAGTTCTTC.